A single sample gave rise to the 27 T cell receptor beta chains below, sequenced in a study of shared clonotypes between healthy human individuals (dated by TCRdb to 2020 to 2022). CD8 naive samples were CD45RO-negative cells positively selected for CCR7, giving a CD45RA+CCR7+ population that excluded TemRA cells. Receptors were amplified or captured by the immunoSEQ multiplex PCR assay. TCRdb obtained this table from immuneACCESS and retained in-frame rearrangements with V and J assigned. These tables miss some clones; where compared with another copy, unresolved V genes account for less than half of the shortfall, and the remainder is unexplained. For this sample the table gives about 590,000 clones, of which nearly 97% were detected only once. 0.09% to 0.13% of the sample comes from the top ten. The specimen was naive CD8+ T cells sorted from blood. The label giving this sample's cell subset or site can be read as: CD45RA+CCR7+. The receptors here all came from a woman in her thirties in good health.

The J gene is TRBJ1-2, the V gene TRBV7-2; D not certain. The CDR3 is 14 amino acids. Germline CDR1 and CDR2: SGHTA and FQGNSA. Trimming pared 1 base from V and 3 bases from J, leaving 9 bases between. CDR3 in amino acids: CASSLGSQHYGYTF. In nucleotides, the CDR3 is TGTGCCAGCAGCTTAGGATCACAGCACTATGGCTACACCTTC.

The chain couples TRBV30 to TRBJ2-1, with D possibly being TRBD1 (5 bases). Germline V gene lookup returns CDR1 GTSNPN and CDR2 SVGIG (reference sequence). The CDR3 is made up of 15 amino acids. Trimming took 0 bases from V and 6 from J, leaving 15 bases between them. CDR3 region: CAWSVLRELSNEQFF. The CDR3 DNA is TGTGCCTGGAGTGTACTCAGGGAACTATCCAATGAGCAGTTCTTC.

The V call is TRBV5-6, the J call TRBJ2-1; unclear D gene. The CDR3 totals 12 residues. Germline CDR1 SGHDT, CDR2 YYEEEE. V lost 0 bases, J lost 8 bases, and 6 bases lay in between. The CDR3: CASSLGEDEQFF. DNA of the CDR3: TGTGCCAGCAGCTTGGGTGAGGATGAGCAGTTCTTC.

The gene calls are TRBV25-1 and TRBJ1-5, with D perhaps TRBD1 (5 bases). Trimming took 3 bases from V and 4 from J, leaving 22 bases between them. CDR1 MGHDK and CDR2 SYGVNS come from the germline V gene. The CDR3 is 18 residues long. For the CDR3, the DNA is TGTGCCAGCAGTGACCCTGAGGTGGGGGTTGAGGGAAATCAGCCCCAGCATTTT. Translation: CASSDPEVGVEGNQPQHF.

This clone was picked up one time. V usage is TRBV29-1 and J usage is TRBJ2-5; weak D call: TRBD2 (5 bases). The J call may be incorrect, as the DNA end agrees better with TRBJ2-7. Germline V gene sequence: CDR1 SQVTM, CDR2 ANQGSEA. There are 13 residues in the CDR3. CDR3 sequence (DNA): TGCAGCGTTGGGGCAGAAGGGAGCTACGAGCAGTACTTC. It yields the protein CSVGAEGSYEQYF.

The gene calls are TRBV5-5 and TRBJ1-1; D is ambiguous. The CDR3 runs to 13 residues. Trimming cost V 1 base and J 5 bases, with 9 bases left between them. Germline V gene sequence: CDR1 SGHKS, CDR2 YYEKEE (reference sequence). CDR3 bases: TGTGCCAGCAGCTTGTGGGATCGGACTGAAGCTTTCTTT. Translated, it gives CASSLWDRTEAFF.

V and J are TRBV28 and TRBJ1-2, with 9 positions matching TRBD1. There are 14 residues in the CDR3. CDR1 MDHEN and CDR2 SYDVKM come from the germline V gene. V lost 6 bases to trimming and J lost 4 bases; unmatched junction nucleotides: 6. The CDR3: CASRPGTGIYGYTF. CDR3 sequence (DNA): TGTGCCAGCAGGCCCGGGACAGGGATCTATGGCTACACCTTC.

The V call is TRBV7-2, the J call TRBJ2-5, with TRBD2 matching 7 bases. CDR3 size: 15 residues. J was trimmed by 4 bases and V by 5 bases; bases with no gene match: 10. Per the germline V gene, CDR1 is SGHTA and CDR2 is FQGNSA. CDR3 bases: TGTGCCAGCAGCCTCCGACTAGCTGCGGCAGAGACCCAGTACTTC. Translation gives CASSLRLAAAETQYF. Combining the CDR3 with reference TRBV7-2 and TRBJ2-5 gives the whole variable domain GAGVSQSPSNKVTEKGKDVELRCDPISGHTALYWYRQSLGQGLEFLIYFQGNSAPDKSGLPSDRFSAERTGGSVSTLTIQRTQQEDSAVYLCASSLRLAAAETQYFGPGTRLLVL.

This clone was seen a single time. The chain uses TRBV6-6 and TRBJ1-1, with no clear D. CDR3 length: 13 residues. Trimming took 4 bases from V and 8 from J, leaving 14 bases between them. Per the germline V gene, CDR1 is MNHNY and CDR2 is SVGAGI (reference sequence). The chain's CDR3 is CASSSKAGGEAFF. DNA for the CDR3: TGTGCCAGCAGTTCTAAAGCTGGTGGCGAAGCTTTCTTT.

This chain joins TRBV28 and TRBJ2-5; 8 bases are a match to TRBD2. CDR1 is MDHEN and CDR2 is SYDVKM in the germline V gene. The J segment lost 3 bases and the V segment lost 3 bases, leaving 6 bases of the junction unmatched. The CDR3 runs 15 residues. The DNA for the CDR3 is TGTGCCAGCAGTTTCCTAGCGGGCATAGAAGAGACCCAGTACTTC. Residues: CASSFLAGIEETQYF.

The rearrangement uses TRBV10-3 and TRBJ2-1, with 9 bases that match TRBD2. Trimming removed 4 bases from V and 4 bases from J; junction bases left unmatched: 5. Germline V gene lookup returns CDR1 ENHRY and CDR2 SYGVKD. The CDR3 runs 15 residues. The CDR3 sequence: CAISGPAGGYNEQFF. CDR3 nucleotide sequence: TGTGCCATCAGTGGCCCAGCGGGGGGATACAATGAGCAGTTCTTC.

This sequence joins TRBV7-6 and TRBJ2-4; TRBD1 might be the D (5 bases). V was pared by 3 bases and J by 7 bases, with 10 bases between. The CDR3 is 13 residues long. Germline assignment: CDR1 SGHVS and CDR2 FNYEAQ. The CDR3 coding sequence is TGTGCCAGCAGCTTGTCCCGACAGAACATTCAGTACTTC. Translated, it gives CASSLSRQNIQYF.

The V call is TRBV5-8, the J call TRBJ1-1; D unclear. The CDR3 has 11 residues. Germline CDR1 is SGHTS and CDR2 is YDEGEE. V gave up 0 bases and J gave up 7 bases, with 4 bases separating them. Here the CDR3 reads CASSLGGEAFF. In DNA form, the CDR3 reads TGTGCCAGCAGCTTGGGGGGTGAAGCTTTCTTT.

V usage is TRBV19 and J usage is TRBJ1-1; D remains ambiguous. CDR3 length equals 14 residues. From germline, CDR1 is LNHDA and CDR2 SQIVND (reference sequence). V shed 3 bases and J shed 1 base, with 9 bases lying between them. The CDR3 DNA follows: TGTGCCAGTAGTATTTGGCGGGAGAACACTGAAGCTTTCTTT. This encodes CASSIWRENTEAFF.

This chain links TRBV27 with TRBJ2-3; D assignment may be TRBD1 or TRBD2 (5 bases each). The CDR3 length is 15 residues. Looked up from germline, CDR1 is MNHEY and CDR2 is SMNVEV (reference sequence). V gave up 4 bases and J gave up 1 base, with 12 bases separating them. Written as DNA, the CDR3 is TGTGCCAGCAGTTCAGGGATGGGGGGCACAGATACGCAGTATTTT. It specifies CASSSGMGGTDTQYF.

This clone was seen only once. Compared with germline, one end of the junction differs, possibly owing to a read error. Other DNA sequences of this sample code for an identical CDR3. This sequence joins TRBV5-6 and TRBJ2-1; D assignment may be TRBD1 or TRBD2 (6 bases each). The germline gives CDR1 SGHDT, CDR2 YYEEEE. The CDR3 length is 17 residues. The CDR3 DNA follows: TGTGCCAGCAGCTTAGGGGACTCACAACCTCGGGACAATGAACAGTTCTTC. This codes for CASSLGDSQPRDNEQFF.

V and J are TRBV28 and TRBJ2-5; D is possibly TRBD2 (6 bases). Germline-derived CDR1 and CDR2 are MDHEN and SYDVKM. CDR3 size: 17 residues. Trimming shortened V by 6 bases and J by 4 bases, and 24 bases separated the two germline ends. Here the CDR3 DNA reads TGTGCCAGCAGCTCCTCGACCTTTGCGGGAATGGGAGAGACCCAGTACTTC. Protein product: CASSSSTFAGMGETQYF. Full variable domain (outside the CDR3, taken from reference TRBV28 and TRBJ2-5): DVKVTQSSRYLVKRTGEKVFLECVQDMDHENMFWYRQDPGLGLRLIYFSYDVKMKEKGDIPEGYSVSREKKERFSLILESASTNQTSMYLCASSSSTFAGMGETQYFGPGTRLLVL.

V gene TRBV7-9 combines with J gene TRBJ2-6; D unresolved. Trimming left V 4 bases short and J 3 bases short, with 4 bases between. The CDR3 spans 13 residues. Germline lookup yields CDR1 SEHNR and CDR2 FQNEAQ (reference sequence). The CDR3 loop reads CASSSSGANVLTF. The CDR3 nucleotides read TGTGCCAGCAGCTCCAGTGGGGCCAACGTCCTGACTTTC.

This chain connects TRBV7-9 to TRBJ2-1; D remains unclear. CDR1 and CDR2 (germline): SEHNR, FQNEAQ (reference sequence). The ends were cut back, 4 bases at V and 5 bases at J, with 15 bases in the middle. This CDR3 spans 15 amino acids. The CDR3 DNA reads TGTGCCAGCAGCTCGGCCGGCTACCGCCACAATGAGCAGTTCTTC. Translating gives CASSSAGYRHNEQFF.

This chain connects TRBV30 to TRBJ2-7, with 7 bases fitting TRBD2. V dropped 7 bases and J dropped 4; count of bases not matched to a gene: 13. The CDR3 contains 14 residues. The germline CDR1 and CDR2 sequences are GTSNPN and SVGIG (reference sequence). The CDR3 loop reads CALPQLAPSYEQYF. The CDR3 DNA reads TGTGCCTTACCCCAACTAGCGCCAAGTTACGAGCAGTACTTC.

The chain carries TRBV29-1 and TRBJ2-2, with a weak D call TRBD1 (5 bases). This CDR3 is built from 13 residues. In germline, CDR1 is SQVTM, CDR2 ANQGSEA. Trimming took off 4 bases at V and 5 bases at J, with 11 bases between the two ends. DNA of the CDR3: TGCAGCGTTGTTGGCAGGGAAACCGGGGAGCTGTTTTTT. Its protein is CSVVGRETGELFF.

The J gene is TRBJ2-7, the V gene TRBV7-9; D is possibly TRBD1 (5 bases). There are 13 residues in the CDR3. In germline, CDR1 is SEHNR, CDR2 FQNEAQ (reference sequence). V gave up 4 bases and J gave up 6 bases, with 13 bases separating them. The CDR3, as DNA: TGTGCCAGCAGCTCGGACCAGGGATCCGAGCAGTACTTC. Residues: CASSSDQGSEQYF.

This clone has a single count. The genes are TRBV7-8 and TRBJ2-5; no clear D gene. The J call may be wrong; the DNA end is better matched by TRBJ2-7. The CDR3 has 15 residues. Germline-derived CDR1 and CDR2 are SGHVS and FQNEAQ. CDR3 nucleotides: TGTGCCAGCAGCTTTGGGAAGTCCGCCTCCTACGAGCAGTACTTC. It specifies CASSFGKSASYEQYF.

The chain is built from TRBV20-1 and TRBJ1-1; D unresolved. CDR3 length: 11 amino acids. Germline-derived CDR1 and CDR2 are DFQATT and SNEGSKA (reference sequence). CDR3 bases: TGCAACCCAACGGGGAACACTGAAGCTTTCTTT. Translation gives CNPTGNTEAFF.

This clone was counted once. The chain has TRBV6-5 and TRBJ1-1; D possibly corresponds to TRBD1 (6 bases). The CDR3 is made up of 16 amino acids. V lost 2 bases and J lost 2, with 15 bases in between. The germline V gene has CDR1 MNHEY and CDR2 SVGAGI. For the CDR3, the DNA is TGTGCCAGCAGTTACCCCCGAAAGGGGGGAAACACTGAAGCTTTCTTT. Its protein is CASSYPRKGGNTEAFF.

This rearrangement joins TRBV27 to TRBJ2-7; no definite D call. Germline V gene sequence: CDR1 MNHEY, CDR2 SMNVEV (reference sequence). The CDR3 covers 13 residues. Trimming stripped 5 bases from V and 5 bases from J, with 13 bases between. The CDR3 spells CASSPNAGHEQYF. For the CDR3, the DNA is TGTGCCAGCAGTCCCAATGCTGGGCACGAGCAGTACTTC.

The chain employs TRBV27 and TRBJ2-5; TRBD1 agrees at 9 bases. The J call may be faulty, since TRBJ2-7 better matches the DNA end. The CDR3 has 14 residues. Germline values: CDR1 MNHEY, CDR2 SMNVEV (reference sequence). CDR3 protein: CASSWGQGIYEQYF. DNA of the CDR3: TGTGCCAGCAGTTGGGGACAGGGTATCTACGAGCAGTACTTC.